This T cell receptor beta chain derives from a study of cytomegalovirus exposure and HLA in healthy donors. Amplification used 60 Vbeta primers and 13 Jbeta primers. Clones were sequenced by immunoSEQ multiplex PCR, and TCRdb holds only the in-frame ones, with some missing. The table lists under 200,000 clones, more than 75% of them singletons, with roughly 14% in the top ten. Per germline, CDR1 LNHNV and CDR2 YYDKDF (reference sequence). Trimming removed 0 bases at V and 5 bases at J, with 12 bases between. This CDR3 comprises 15 residues. Sequencing was carried out using PBMCs. This chain joins TRBV15 and TRBJ2-3; D is perhaps TRBD1 (6 bases). The TCR originated in a woman aged 25 to 45 in good health and CMV-seropositive. The CDR3 loop reads CATSRDRDTGDTQYF. CDR3 coding DNA: TGTGCCACCAGCAGAGATAGGGACACCGGAGATACGCAGTATTTT.